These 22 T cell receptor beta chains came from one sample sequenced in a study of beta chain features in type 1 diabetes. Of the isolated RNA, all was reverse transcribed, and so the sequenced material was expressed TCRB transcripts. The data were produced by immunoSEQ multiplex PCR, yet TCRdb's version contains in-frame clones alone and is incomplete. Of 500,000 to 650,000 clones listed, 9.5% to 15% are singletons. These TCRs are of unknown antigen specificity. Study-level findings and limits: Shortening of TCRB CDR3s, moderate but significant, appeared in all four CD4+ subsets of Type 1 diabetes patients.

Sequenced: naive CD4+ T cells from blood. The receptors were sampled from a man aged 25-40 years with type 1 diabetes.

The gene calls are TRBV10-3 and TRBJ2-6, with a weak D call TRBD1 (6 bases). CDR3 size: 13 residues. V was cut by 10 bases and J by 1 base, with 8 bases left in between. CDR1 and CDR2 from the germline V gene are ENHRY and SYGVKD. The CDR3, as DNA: TGTGCCACCAGGGGTTCTGGGGCCAACGTCCTGACTTTC. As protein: CATRGSGANVLTF.

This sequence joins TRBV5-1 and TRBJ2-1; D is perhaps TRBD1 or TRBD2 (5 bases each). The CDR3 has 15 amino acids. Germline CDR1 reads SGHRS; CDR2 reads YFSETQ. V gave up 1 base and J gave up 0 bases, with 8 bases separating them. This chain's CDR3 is CASSLMGDSYNEQFF. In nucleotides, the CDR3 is TGCGCCAGCAGCTTGATGGGGGACTCCTACAATGAGCAGTTCTTC.

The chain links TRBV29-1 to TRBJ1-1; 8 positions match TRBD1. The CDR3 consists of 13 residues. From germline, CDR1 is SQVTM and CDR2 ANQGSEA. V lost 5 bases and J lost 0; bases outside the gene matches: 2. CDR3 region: CSVRDRLNTEAFF. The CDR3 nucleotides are TGCAGCGTTCGGGACAGGCTGAACACTGAAGCTTTCTTT.

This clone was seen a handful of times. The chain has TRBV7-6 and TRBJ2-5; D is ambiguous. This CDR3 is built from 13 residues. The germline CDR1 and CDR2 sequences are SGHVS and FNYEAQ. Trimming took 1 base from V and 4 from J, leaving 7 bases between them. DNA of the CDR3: TGTGCCAGCAGCTTAGGGATGTTAGAGACCCAGTACTTC. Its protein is CASSLGMLETQYF.

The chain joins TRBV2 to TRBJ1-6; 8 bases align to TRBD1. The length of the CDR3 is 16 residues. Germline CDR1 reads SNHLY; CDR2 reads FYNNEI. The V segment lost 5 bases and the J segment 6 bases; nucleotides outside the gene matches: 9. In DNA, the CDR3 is TGTGCCAGCAGTTTTGACAGGGGAATTGGTAATTCACCCCTCCACTTT. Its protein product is CASSFDRGIGNSPLHF.

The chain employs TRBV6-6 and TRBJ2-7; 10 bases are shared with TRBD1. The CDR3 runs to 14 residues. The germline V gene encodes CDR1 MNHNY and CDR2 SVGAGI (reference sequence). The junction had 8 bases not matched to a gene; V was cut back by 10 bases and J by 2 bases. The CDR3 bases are TGTGCCATCCGACTCGGGACAGGGGCCTACGAGCAGTACTTC. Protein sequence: CAIRLGTGAYEQYF.

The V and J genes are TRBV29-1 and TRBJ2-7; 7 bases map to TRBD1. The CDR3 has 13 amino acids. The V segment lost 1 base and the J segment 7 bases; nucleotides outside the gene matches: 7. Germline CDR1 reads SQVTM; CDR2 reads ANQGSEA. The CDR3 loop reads CSVEGQGVGEQYF. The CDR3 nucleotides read TGCAGCGTTGAAGGTCAGGGGGTTGGGGAGCAGTACTTC.

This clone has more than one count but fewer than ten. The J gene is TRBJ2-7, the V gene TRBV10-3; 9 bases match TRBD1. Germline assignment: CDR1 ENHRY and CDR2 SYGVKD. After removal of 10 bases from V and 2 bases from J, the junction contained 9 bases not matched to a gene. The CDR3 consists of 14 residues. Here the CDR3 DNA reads TGTGCCAGTCTCCGGGACAGGGAACCCTACGAGCAGTACTTC. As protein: CASLRDREPYEQYF.

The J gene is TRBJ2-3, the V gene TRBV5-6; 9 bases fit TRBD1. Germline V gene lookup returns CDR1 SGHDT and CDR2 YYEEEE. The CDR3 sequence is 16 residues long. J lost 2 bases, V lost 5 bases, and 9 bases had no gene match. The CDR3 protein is CASSFRGTGITDTQYF. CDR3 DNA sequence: TGTGCCAGCAGTTTCCGCGGGACAGGGATCACAGATACGCAGTATTTT.

The CDR3 here is CSVVLGGTSEQYF. Here the CDR3 DNA reads TGCAGCGTTGTATTAGGAGGGACAAGCGAGCAGTACTTC. The V and J genes are TRBV29-1 and TRBJ2-7; D might be TRBD1 or TRBD2, each matching 6 bases. The germline gives CDR1 SQVTM, CDR2 ANQGSEA. V was pared by 4 bases and J by 6 bases, with 16 bases between. The CDR3 consists of 13 residues.

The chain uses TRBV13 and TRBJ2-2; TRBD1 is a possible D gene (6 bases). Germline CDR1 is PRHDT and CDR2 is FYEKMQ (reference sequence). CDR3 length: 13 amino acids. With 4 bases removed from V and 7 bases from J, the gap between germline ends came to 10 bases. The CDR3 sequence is CASSSQGYGELFF. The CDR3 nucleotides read TGTGCCAGCAGCTCCCAGGGGTACGGGGAGCTGTTTTTT.

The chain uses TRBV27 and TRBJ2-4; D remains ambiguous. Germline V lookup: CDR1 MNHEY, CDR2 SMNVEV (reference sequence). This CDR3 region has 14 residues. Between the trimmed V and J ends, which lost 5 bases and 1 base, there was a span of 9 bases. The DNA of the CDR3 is TGTGCCAGCAGTCTGGATGAGGCCAAAAACATTCAGTACTTC. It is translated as CASSLDEAKNIQYF.

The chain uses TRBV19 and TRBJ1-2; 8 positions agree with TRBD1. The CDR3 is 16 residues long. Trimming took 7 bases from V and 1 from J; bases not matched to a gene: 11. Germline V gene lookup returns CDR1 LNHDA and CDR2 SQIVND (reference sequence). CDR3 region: CASTDRGSGYNYGYTF. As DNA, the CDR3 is TGTGCCAGTACAGACAGGGGAAGCGGCTATAACTATGGCTACACCTTC.

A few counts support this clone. CDR3: CASSPHNDIQYF. CDR3 DNA: TGTGCCAGCAGCCCCCACAACGACATTCAGTACTTC. V gene TRBV9 combines with J gene TRBJ2-4; D unclear. The V end was cut by 4 bases, the J end by 8 bases, with 10 bases between. This CDR3 is 12 amino acids long. CDR1 SGDLS and CDR2 YYNGEE come from the germline V gene. The whole variable domain, remainder taken from reference TRBV9 and TRBJ2-4, is DSGVTQTPKHLITATGQRVTLRCSPRSGDLSVYWYQQSLDQGLQFLIQYYNGEERAKGNILERFSAQQFPDLHSELNLSSLELGDSALYFCASSPHNDIQYFGAGTRLSVL.

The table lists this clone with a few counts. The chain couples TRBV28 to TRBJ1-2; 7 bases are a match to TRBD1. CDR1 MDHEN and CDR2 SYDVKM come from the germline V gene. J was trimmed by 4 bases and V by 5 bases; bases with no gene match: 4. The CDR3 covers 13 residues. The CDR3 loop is CASSMTGSYGYTF. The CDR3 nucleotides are TGTGCCAGCAGTATGACAGGGTCCTATGGCTACACCTTC.

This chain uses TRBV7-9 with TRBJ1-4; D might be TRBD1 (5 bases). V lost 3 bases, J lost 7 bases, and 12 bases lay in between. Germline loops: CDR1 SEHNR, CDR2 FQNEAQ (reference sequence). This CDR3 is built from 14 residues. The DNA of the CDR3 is TGTGCCAGCAGCTTCCTGGGGCAAGGTGAAAAACTGTTTTTT. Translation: CASSFLGQGEKLFF.

This chain's CDR3 is CASSLRDAETQYF. CDR3 bases: TGTGCCAGCAGTCTACGGGACGCAGAGACCCAGTACTTC. The chain links TRBV6-5 to TRBJ2-5; either TRBD1 or TRBD2 may fit D (5 bases each). Trimming pared 5 bases from V and 4 bases from J, leaving 11 bases between. Germline assignment: CDR1 MNHEY and CDR2 SVGAGI. CDR3 size: 13 residues.

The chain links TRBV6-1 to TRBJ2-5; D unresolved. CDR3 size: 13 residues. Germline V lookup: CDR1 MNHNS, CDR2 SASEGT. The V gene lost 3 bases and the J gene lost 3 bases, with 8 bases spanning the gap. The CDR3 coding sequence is TGTGCCAGCAGTGACAGGTGGAAAGAGACCCAGTACTTC. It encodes CASSDRWKETQYF.

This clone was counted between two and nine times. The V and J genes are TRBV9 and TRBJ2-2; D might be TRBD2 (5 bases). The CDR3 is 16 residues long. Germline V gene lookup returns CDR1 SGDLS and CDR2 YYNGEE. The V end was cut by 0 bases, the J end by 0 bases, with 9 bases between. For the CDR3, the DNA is TGTGCCAGCAGCGTAGCCGGGGTTTCGAACACCGGGGAGCTGTTTTTT. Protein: CASSVAGVSNTGELFF.

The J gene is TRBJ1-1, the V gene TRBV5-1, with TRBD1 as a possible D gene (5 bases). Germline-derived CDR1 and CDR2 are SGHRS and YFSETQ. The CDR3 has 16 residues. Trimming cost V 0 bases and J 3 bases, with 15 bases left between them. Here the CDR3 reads CASSLGVEPGHTEAFF. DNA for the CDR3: TGCGCCAGCAGCTTGGGAGTGGAGCCGGGGCACACTGAAGCTTTCTTT. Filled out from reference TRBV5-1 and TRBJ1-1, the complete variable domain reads KAGVTQTPRYLIKTRGQQVTLSCSPISGHRSVSWYQQTPGQGLQFLFEYFSETQRNKGNFPGRFSGRQFSNSRSEMNVSTLELGDSALYLCASSLGVEPGHTEAFFGQGTRLTVV.

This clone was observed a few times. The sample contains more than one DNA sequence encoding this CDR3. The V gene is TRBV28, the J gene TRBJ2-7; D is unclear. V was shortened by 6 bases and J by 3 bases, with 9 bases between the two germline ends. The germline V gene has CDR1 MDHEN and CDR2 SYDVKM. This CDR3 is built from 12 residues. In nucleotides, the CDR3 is TGTGCCAGCAGGTACAGCAACTACGAGCAGTACTTC. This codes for CASRYSNYEQYF. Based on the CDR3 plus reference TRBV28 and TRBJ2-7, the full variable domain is DVKVTQSSRYLVKRTGEKVFLECVQDMDHENMFWYRQDPGLGLRLIYFSYDVKMKEKGDIPEGYSVSREKKERFSLILESASTNQTSMYLCASRYSNYEQYFGPGTRLTVT.

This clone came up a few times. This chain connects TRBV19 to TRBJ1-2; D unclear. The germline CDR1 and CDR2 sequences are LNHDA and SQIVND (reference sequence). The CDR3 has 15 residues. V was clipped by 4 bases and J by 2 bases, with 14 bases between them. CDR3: CASSTFLRENYGYTF. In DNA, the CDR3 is TGTGCCAGTAGTACCTTCCTAAGGGAGAACTATGGCTACACCTTC.